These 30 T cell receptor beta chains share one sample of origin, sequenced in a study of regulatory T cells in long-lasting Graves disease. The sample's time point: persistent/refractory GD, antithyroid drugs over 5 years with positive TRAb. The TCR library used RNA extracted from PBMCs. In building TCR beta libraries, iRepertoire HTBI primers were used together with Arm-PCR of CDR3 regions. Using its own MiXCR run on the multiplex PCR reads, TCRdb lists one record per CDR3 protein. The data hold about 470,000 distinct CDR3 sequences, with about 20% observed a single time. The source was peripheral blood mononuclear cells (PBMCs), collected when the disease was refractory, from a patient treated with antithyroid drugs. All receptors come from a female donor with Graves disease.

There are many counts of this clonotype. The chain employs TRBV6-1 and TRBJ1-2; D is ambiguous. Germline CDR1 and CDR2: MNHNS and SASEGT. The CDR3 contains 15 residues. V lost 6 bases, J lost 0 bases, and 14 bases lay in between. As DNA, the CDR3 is TGTGCCAGCAGCGATAGAGGGAAAACTAACTATGGCTACACCTTC. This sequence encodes CASSDRGKTNYGYTF.

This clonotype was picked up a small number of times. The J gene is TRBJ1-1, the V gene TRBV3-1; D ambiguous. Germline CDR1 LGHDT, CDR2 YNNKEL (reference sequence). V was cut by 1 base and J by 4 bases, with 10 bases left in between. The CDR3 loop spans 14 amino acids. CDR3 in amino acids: CASSQGRAPTEAFF. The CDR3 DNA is TGTGCCAGCAGCCAAGGAAGAGCCCCCACTGAAGCTTTCTTT.

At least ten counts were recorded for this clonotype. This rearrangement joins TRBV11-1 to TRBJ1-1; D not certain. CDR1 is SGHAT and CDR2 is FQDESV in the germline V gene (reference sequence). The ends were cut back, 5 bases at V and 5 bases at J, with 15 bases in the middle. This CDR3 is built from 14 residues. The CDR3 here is CASSREVYPTEAFF. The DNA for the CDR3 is TGTGCCAGCAGCCGGGAGGTGTACCCGACTGAAGCTTTCTTT.

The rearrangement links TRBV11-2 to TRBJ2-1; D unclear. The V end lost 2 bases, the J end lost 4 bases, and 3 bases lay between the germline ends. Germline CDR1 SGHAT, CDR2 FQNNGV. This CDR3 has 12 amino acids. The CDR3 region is CASSLKYNEQFF. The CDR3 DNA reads TGTGCCAGCAGCTTAAAGTACAATGAGCAGTTCTTC.

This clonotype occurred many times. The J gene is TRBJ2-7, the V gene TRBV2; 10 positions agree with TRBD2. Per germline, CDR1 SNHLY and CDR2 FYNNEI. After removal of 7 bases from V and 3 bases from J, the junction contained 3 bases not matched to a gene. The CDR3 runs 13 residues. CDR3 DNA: TGTGCCAGCACCAGGACTAGCGGCTACGAGCAGTACTTC. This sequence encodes CASTRTSGYEQYF.

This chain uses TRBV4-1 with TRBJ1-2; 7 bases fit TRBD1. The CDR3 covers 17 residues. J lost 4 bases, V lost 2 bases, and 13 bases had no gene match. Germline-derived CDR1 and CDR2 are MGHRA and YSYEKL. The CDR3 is CASSQTHGTESLYGYTF. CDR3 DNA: TGCGCCAGCAGCCAAACCCACGGGACAGAATCTCTCTATGGCTACACCTTC.

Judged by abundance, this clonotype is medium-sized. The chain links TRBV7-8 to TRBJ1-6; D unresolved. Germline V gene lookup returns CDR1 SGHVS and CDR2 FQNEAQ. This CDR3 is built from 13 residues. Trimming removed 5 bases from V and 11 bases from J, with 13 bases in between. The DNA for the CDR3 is TGTGCCAGCAGCCCGTTGGACGGCGCACCCCTCCACTTT. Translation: CASSPLDGAPLHF.

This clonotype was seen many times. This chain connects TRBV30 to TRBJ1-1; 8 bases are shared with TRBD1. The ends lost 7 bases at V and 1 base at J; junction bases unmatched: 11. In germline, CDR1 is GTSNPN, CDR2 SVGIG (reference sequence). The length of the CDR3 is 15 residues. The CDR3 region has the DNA TGTGCCTTACTCAGGGGGCTGTTGGAGAACACTGAAGCTTTCTTT. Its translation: CALLRGLLENTEAFF. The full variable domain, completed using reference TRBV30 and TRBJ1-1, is SQTIHQWPATLVQPVGSPLSLECTVEGTSNPNLYWYRQAAGRGLQLLFYSVGIGQISSEVPQNLSASRPQDRQFILSSKKLLLSDSGFYLCALLRGLLENTEAFFGQGTRLTVV.

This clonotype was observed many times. The CDR3 loop is CASSFVGQGQTQYF. CDR3 nucleotides: TGTGCCAGCAGTTTTGTTGGACAGGGGCAGACCCAGTACTTC. The gene calls are TRBV12-3 or TRBV12-4 and TRBJ2-5, with TRBD1 matching 9 bases. The CDR3 covers 14 residues. With V trimmed by 3 bases and J by 6 bases, 5 bases remained unmatched.

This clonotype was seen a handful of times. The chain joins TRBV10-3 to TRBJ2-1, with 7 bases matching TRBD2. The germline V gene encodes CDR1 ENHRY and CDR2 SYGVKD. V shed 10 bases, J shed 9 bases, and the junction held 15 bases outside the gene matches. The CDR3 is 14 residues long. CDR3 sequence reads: CATNRGVERSEQFF. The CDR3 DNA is TGTGCCACCAACCGGGGGGTCGAACGCTCTGAGCAGTTCTTC.

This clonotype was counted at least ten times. The CDR3 bases are TGTGCCACCAGTGACGCCGGGACACCTGATGATGAAGCTTTCTTT. Translation: CATSDAGTPDDEAFF. The chain couples TRBV24-1 to TRBJ1-1; weak D call: TRBD1 (6 bases). Germline V gene lookup returns CDR1 KGHDR and CDR2 SFDVKD. This CDR3 is 15 amino acids long. V was clipped by 4 bases and J by 7 bases, with 18 bases between them.

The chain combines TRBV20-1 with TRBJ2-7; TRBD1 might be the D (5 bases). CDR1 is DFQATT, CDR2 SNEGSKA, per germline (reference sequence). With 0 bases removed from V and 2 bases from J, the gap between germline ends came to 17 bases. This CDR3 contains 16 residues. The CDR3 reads CSARDPPGKRPYEQYF. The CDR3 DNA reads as TGCAGTGCTAGAGATCCCCCAGGGAAGCGTCCCTACGAGCAGTACTTC.

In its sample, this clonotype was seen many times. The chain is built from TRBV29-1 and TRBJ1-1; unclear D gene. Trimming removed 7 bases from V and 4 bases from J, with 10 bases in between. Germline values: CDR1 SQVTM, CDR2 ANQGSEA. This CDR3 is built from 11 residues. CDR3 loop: CSATIGTEAFF. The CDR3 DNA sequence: TGCAGCGCGACGATAGGCACTGAAGCTTTCTTT.

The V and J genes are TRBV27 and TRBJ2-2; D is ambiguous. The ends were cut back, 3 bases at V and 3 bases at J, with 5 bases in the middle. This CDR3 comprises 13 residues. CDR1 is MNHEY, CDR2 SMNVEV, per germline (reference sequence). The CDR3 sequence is CASSFGHTGELFF. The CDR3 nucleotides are TGTGCCAGCAGTTTTGGGCACACCGGGGAGCTGTTTTTT.

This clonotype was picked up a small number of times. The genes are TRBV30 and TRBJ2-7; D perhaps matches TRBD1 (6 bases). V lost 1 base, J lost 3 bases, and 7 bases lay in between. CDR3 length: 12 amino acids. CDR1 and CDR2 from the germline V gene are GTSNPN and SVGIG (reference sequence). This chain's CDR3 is CAWSADSYEQYF. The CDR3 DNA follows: TGTGCCTGGAGTGCGGACAGCTACGAGCAGTACTTC.

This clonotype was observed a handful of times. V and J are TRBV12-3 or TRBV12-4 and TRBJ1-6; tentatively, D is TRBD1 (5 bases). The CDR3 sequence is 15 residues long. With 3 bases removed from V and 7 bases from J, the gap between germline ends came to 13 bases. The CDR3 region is CASSLVGLSNSPLHF. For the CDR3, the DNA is TGTGCCAGCAGTTTGGTGGGACTCTCGAATTCACCCCTCCACTTT.

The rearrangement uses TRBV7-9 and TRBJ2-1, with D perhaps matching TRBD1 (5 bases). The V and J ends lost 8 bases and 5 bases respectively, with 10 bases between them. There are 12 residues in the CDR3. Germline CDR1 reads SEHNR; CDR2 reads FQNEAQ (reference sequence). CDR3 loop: CASGRVDNEQFF. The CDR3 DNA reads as TGTGCCAGCGGCAGGGTTGACAATGAGCAGTTCTTC.

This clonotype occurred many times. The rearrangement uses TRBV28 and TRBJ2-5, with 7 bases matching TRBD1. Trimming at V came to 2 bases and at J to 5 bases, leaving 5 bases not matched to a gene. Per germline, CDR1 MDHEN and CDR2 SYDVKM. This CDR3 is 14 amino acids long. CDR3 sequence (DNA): TGTGCCAGCAGTTTAAACAGGGGCGGGGAGACCCAGTACTTC. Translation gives CASSLNRGGETQYF.

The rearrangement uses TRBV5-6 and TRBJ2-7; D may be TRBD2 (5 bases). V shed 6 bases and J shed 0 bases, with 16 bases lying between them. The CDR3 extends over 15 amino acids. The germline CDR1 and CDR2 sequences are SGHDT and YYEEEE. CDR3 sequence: CASTPRRISSYEQYF. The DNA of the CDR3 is TGTGCCAGCACCCCCAGGAGGATCAGCTCCTACGAGCAGTACTTC.

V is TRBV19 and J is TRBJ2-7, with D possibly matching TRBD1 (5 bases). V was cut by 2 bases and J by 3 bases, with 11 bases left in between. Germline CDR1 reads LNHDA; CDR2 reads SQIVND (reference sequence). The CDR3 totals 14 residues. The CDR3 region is CASSISQRGYEQYF. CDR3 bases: TGTGCCAGTAGTATATCCCAAAGGGGCTACGAGCAGTACTTC. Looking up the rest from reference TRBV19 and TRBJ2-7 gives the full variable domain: DGGITQSPKYLFRKEGQNVTLSCEQNLNHDAMYWYRQDPGQGLRLIYYSQIVNDFQKGDIAEGYSVSREKKESFPLTVTSAQKNPTAFYLCASSISQRGYEQYFGPGTRLTVT.

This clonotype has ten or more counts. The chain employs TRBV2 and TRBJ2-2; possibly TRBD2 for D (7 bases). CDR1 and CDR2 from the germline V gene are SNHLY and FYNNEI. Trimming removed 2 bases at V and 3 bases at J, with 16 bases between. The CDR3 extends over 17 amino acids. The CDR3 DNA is TGTGCCAGCAGTGAAAGGGGGGGGCAGTCCTACACCGGGGAGCTGTTTTTT. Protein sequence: CASSERGGQSYTGELFF.

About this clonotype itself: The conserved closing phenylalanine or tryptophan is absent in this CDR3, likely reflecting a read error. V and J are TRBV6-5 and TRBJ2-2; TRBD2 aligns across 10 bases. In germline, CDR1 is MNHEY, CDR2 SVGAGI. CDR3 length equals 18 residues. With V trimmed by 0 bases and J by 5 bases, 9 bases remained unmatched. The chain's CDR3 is CASSYSSVAGGGTGELFL. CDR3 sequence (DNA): TGTGCCAGCAGTTACTCGTCCGTAGCGGGAGGAGGGACCGGGGAGCTGTTTCTT.

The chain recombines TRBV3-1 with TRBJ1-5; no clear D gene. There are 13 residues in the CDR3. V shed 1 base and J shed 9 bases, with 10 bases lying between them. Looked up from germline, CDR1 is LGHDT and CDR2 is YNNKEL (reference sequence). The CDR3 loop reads CASSQAIERPQHF. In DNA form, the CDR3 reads TGTGCCAGCAGCCAAGCCATCGAGCGGCCCCAGCATTTT.

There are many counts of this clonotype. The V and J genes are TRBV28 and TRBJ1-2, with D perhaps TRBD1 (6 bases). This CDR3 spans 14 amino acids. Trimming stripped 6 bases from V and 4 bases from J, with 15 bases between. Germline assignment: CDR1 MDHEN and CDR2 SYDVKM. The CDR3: CASRGGQPLYGYTF. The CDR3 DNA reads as TGTGCCAGCAGGGGAGGACAGCCACTCTATGGCTACACCTTC.

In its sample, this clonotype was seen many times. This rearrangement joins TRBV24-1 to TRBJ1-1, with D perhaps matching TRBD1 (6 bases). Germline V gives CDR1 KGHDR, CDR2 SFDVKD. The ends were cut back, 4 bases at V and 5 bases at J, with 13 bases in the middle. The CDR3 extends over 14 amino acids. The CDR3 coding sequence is TGTGCCACCAGTGACAGGGGTGTGGGAACTGAAGCTTTCTTT. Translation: CATSDRGVGTEAFF.

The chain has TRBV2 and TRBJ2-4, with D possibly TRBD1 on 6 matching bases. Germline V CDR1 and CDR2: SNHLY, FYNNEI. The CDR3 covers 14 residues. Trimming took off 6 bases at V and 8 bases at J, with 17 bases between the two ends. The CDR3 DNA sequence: TGTGCCAGCAGCCCCAAGGGGGTTTGGGACATTCAGTACTTC. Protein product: CASSPKGVWDIQYF.

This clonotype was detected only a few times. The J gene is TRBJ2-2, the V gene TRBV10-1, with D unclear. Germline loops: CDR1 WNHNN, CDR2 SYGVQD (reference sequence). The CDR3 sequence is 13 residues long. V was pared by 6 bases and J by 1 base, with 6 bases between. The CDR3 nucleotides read TGCGCCAGCAGGGAAGGGAACACCGGGGAGCTGTTTTTT. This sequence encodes CASREGNTGELFF.

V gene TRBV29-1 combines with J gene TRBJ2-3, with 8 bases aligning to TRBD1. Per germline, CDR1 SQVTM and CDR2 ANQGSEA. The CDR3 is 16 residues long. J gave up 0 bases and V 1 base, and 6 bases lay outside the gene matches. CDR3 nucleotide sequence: TGCAGCGTTGAAGCCGAGACAGGGGTTAGCACAGATACGCAGTATTTT. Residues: CSVEAETGVSTDTQYF.

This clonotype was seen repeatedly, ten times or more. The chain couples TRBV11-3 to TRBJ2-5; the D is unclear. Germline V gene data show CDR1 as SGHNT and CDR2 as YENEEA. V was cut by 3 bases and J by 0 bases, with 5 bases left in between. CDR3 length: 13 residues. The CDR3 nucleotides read TGTGCCAGCAGCTTCATGGACCAAGAGACCCAGTACTTC. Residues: CASSFMDQETQYF.

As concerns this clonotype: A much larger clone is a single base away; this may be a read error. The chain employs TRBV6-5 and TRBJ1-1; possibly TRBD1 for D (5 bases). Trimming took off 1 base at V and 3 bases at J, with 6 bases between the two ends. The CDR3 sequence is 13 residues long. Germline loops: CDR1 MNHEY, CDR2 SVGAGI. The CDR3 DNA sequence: TGTGCCAGCAGTTACTTGGGGGACACTGAAGCTTTCTTT. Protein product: CASSYLGDTEAFF.